A single sample gave rise to the 6 T cell receptor beta chains below, sequenced in a study of blood T cell repertoires in COVID-19. Clones were sequenced by immunoSEQ multiplex PCR, and TCRdb holds only the in-frame ones, with some missing. This sample has about 24,000 clones, with approximately 86% found just once. Sequenced material: peripheral blood. Source of these receptors: a man aged 45-65 years with active COVID-19.

The chain links TRBV18 to TRBJ1-3; no definite D call. The V and J ends lost 0 bases and 0 bases respectively, with 9 bases between them. Looked up from germline, CDR1 is KGHSH and CDR2 is LQKENI. This CDR3 comprises 16 residues. CDR3 amino acids: CASSPPSQFSGNTIYF. CDR3 DNA: TGTGCCAGCTCACCACCTTCACAGTTCTCTGGAAACACCATATATTTT.

CDR3 nucleotide sequence: TGTGCCAGCAGCCGAGAACAGGGGTGGTATGGCTACACCTTC. Protein product: CASSREQGWYGYTF. V and J are TRBV9 and TRBJ1-2, with TRBD1 matching over 7 bases. The CDR3 covers 14 residues. The J segment lost 5 bases and the V segment lost 4 bases, leaving 8 bases of the junction unmatched. Germline CDR1 reads SGDLS; CDR2 reads YYNGEE.

The chain joins TRBV7-8 to TRBJ2-5; TRBD1 agrees at 8 bases. From germline, CDR1 is SGHVS and CDR2 FQNEAQ. The CDR3 length is 14 residues. The J segment lost 5 bases and the V segment lost 2 bases, leaving 4 bases of the junction unmatched. CDR3 sequence: CASSLPGGPETQYF. For the CDR3, the DNA is TGTGCCAGCAGCTTACCAGGGGGCCCGGAGACCCAGTACTTC.

This rearrangement joins TRBV7-3 to TRBJ1-6, with TRBD1 as a possible D gene (5 bases). The CDR3 totals 13 residues. The V end lost 7 bases, the J end lost 6 bases, and 10 bases lay between the germline ends. Germline assignment: CDR1 SGHTA and CDR2 FQGTGA. The chain's CDR3 is CASNSGGNSPLHF. As DNA, the CDR3 is TGTGCCAGCAATTCGGGGGGTAATTCACCCCTCCACTTT.

This chain uses TRBV2 with TRBJ1-2; the D gene is possibly TRBD1 (6 bases). The CDR3 is made up of 13 amino acids. Germline-derived CDR1 and CDR2 are SNHLY and FYNNEI. The V gene lost 8 bases and the J gene lost 4 bases, with 14 bases spanning the gap. The DNA of the CDR3 is TGTGCCAGCTACACAGGGTCCGGCTATGGCTACACCTTC. Amino acid sequence: CASYTGSGYGYTF.

The genes are TRBV6-5 and TRBJ1-1; TRBD1 matches 9 bases. Trimming removed 8 bases from V and 10 bases from J; junction bases left unmatched: 11. The V gene's germline CDR1 is MNHEY and CDR2 SVGAGI. This CDR3 region has 13 residues. CDR3 in amino acids: CASEKSWDRAAFF. CDR3 coding DNA: TGTGCCAGCGAGAAAAGTTGGGACAGGGCAGCTTTCTTT.